This T cell receptor (beta chain) was identified during a study of T-cell memory formation after mild COVID-19. Trimming stripped 3 bases from V and 2 bases from J, with 7 bases between. The CDR3 length is 12 residues. In germline, CDR1 is DFQATT, CDR2 SNEGSKA (reference sequence). TCRalpha and TCRbeta libraries used 5'RACE with constant-segment primers and UMIs. TCRdb used MiXCR to reprocess the 5' RACE reads, holding one entry per CDR3 protein. Counted here are roughly 340,000 distinct CDR3 sequences, about a sixth occurring once; the ten biggest clones make up about 22%. This clonotype originated in a man in his late teens or twenties who had mild COVID-19 (a few samples of this study predate the infection). Cell type and time point are not known. The genes are TRBV20-1 and TRBJ1-2, with D possibly TRBD1 on 5 matching bases. Sequencing was performed on PBMCs or a T cell subset sorted from them (not recorded which). CDR3 nucleotides: TGCAGTGCTAGGGCAGGGAACTATGGCTACACCTTC. Amino acids: CSARAGNYGYTF.